A single sample is the source of the 14 T cell receptor beta chains below, sequenced in a study of cytomegalovirus exposure and HLA in healthy donors. The PCR employed 60 Vbeta primers together with 13 Jbeta primers. Sequencing used immunoSEQ multiplex PCR; TCRdb keeps in-frame clones, though not all of them. The sample includes about 200,000 clones, about 79% of them seen just once. Material for sequencing was PBMCs. The receptors shown here come from a man aged 18-30 years in good health and CMV-seronegative.

V gene TRBV29-1 combines with J gene TRBJ2-1; TRBD1 agrees at 7 bases. Trimming took 6 bases from V and 6 from J; bases not matched to a gene: 11. CDR3 length: 14 residues. Germline CDR1 is SQVTM and CDR2 is ANQGSEA. The chain's CDR3 is CSVLGVTGTNEQFF. For the CDR3, the DNA is TGCAGCGTCCTGGGGGTGACAGGGACCAATGAGCAGTTCTTC.

The chain has TRBV13 and TRBJ1-6, with 7 bases fitting TRBD1. The germline V gene has CDR1 PRHDT and CDR2 FYEKMQ (reference sequence). The CDR3 is 14 residues long. V shed 5 bases and J 5 bases; nucleotides not matched to a gene: 3. The CDR3 sequence: CASSPGTDNSPLHF. CDR3 nucleotide sequence: TGTGCCAGCAGCCCCGGGACAGATAATTCACCCCTCCACTTT.

A note on this clone: Different DNA sequences within this sample yield the same CDR3. The chain uses TRBV6-5 and TRBJ2-1; the D is unclear. Germline-derived CDR1 and CDR2 are MNHEY and SVGAGI. This CDR3 has 15 amino acids. Trimming took off 2 bases at V and 4 bases at J, with 12 bases between the two ends. This CDR3 reads CASSYESSSYNEQFF. DNA for the CDR3: TGTGCCAGCAGTTACGAAAGTAGCTCTTACAATGAGCAGTTCTTC.

The chain recombines TRBV7-9 with TRBJ1-1; D unclear. CDR1 and CDR2 (germline): SEHNR, FQNEAQ (reference sequence). The V gene lost 0 bases and the J gene lost 5 bases, with 7 bases spanning the gap. This CDR3 has 13 amino acids. CDR3 sequence reads: CASSLAAATEAFF. CDR3 nucleotide sequence: TGTGCCAGCAGCTTAGCCGCGGCGACTGAAGCTTTCTTT. The variable domain in full, with the rest retrieved from reference TRBV7-9 and TRBJ1-1, is DTGVSQNPRHKITKRGQNVTFRCDPISEHNRLYWYRQTLGQGPEFLTYFQNEAQLEKSRLLSDRFSAERPKGSFSTLEIQRTEQGDSAMYLCASSLAAATEAFFGQGTRLTVV.

CDR3 sequence (DNA): TGTGCCAGTAGTGAGGACAGGGTTGCAGATACGCAGTATTTT. Its translation is CASSEDRVADTQYF. The rearrangement joins TRBV19 to TRBJ2-3; 8 nucleotides align to TRBD1. The CDR3 has 14 amino acids. Germline values: CDR1 LNHDA, CDR2 SQIVND (reference sequence). With V trimmed by 5 bases and J by 4 bases, 5 bases remained unmatched.

Here the CDR3 DNA reads TGTGCCAGCAGCGTGCAAGGACAGCTTAATTCACCCCTCCACTTT. Translated, it gives CASSVQGQLNSPLHF. J is TRBJ1-6 and V is TRBV9; D is perhaps TRBD1 (6 bases). This CDR3 is built from 15 residues. V lost 2 bases and J lost 6, with 12 bases in between. Germline-derived CDR1 and CDR2 are SGDLS and YYNGEE.

The sample holds one count of this clone. J is TRBJ1-2 and V is TRBV30, with TRBD1 matching 9 bases. The CDR3 spans 14 residues. Germline CDR1 reads GTSNPN; CDR2 reads SVGIG (reference sequence). J gave up 10 bases and V 3 bases, and 12 bases lay outside the gene matches. This CDR3 is CAWSPPGQGSSYTF. For the CDR3, the DNA is TGTGCCTGGAGCCCCCCGGGACAGGGAAGCTCCTACACCTTC.

The V and J genes are TRBV6-1 and TRBJ1-1; TRBD1 is a possible D gene (6 bases). The CDR3 is made up of 13 amino acids. Trimming pared 5 bases from V and 6 bases from J, leaving 13 bases between. In germline, CDR1 is MNHNS, CDR2 SASEGT. The CDR3 protein is CASSPTRQAEAFF. Here the CDR3 DNA reads TGTGCCAGCAGTCCGACCCGACAGGCTGAAGCTTTCTTT.

The V call is TRBV7-2, the J call TRBJ1-2; D is perhaps TRBD1 (5 bases). CDR1 SGHTA and CDR2 FQGNSA come from the germline V gene. V was trimmed by 6 bases and J by 4 bases, leaving 12 bases between them. The length of the CDR3 is 13 residues. The CDR3 sequence: CASSLGQTYGYTF. The CDR3 coding sequence is TGTGCCAGCAGTCTGGGGCAAACCTATGGCTACACCTTC.

This clone appeared a few times. The chain combines TRBV6-5 with TRBJ2-4, with D possibly being TRBD1 (5 bases). CDR3 size: 15 residues. The germline V gene has CDR1 MNHEY and CDR2 SVGAGI. The V gene lost 3 bases and the J gene lost 3 bases, with 12 bases spanning the gap. The CDR3 bases are TGTGCCAGCAGTTATGTGGGGCTGGGCAAAAACATTCAGTACTTC. Translated: CASSYVGLGKNIQYF.

Of note for this clone: One junction end disagrees with the germline gene, perhaps due to a read error. The chain combines TRBV5-5 with TRBJ2-3; 10 positions match TRBD1. Germline loops: CDR1 SGHKS, CDR2 YYEKEE (reference sequence). The CDR3 covers 15 residues. The CDR3 protein is CTSSFFGTGVDTQYF. The CDR3 nucleotides are TGTACCAGCAGCTTCTTCGGGACAGGGGTGGATACGCAGTATTTT.

The rearrangement uses TRBV4-3 and TRBJ1-5; D is perhaps TRBD1 (5 bases). This CDR3 contains 16 residues. Germline-derived CDR1 and CDR2 are LGHNA and YSLEER. V lost 0 bases, J lost 4 bases, and 13 bases lay in between. In DNA, the CDR3 is TGCGCCAGCAGCCAAGAAGAAGGCCAGGGTAATCAGCCCCAGCATTTT. Its translation: CASSQEEGQGNQPQHF.

With respect to this clone: This sample also contains other DNA sequences that code for the same CDR3. The rearrangement uses TRBV30 and TRBJ1-2; TRBD1 is a possible D gene (6 bases). Germline CDR1 GTSNPN, CDR2 SVGIG (reference sequence). V was clipped by 3 bases and J by 3 bases, with 8 bases between them. The CDR3 contains 12 residues. The CDR3 region is CAWSPGDYGYTF. The CDR3 DNA is TGTGCCTGGAGCCCAGGGGACTATGGCTACACCTTC. Combining the CDR3 with reference TRBV30 and TRBJ1-2 gives the whole variable domain SQTIHQWPATLVQPVGSPLSLECTVEGTSNPNLYWYRQAAGRGLQLLFYSVGIGQISSEVPQNLSASRPQDRQFILSSKKLLLSDSGFYLCAWSPGDYGYTFGSGTRLTVV.

This clone was found once. Other DNA sequences in the sample encode the same CDR3. The chain carries TRBV7-6 and TRBJ1-1; 7 nucleotides match TRBD1. There are 15 residues in the CDR3. The germline gives CDR1 SGHVS, CDR2 FNYEAQ. J lost 3 bases, V lost 1 base, and 5 bases had no gene match. The CDR3 reads CASSLVQGGDTEAFF. As DNA, the CDR3 is TGTGCCAGCAGCTTAGTTCAAGGGGGCGACACTGAAGCTTTCTTT.